The following is a T cell receptor beta chain sequence with its context. With 0 bases clipped from V and 5 bases from J, the junction kept 5 bases outside the gene matches. CDR1 MNHEY and CDR2 SVGAGI come from the germline V gene. The CDR3 contains 16 residues. These data originate in a study of blood T cell repertoires in COVID-19. How the authors handled the data: Using reference gene primer amplification, nucleated cell counts were estimated. This table comes from immunoSEQ multiplex PCR, and its TCRdb copy is limited to in-frame clones, with some not included. That table furnishes V, J and clone size, whereas the DNA furnished D and trimming. The sample records around 110,000 clones, approximately 80% being singletons.

The sequence was obtained from a woman between 70 and 85 years old with acute or convalescent COVID-19. The specimen sequenced was peripheral blood. The V and J genes are TRBV6-5 and TRBJ2-1, with 9 nucleotides matching TRBD2. Written as DNA, the CDR3 is TGTGCCAGCAGTTACTCTGGCGGGAGGGGGAACAATGAGCAGTTCTTC. Protein product: CASSYSGGRGNNEQFF.